The subject of this entry is one T cell receptor beta chain. In the authors' workflow: Amplified reference gene primers provided the basis for estimating nucleated cell counts. The method was immunoSEQ multiplex PCR; TCRdb's version includes in-frame clones alone and lacks a portion of them. That table is the source of V, J and clone size, and D and trimming were worked out from the DNA. The data hold over 25,000 clones, with 78% observed a single time. This sample is drawn from a study of blood T cell repertoires in COVID-19. Study details: There were acute and convalescent COVID-19 samples, and they came from the United States, Italy and Spain. The cDNA or gDNA used as material had been derived from T cells, B-cell-depleted T cells, or PBMCs.

The source of this sequence is a man at least 80 years old with acute or convalescent COVID-19. Sequenced sample: peripheral blood.

CDR3 in DNA: TGTGCCAGCAGTACCCACAGGGGGGTATCCTACAATGAGCAGTTCTTC. Amino acids: CASSTHRGVSYNEQFF. The chain joins TRBV25-1 to TRBJ2-1, with 8 bases matching TRBD1. V was pared by 5 bases and J by 1 base, with 7 bases of the junction left unmatched. Per the germline V gene, CDR1 is MGHDK and CDR2 is SYGVNS. The CDR3 spans 16 residues.